What follows are 32 T cell receptor beta chains derived from one specimen sequenced in a study of shared clonotypes between healthy human individuals (dated by TCRdb to the early 2020s). To prepare the library, the immunoSEQ multiplex PCR assay was applied. TCRdb mirrors the immuneACCESS table, restricted to in-frame sequences. Some clones are absent from its copies; in checked studies, under half trace to an unresolved V gene, and the reason for the others is unknown. The sample table contains hundreds of thousands of clones; only one count was recorded for roughly 70% of them. In total, the top ten clones hold approximately 1.6% of the sample. Specimen: memory CD4+ T cells sorted from blood. The cell subset or site label, as the study defines it: CD45RA-negative fraction. These receptors were obtained from a woman in her 30s in good health.

The chain carries TRBV28 and TRBJ2-1, with TRBD2 identical over 8 bases. CDR1 is MDHEN, CDR2 SYDVKM, per germline. V dropped 7 bases and J dropped 5; count of bases not matched to a gene: 10. This CDR3 contains 15 residues. The chain's CDR3 is CASNQAAGEDNEQFF. The CDR3, as DNA: TGTGCCAGCAACCAAGCAGCGGGGGAGGACAATGAGCAGTTCTTC.

This clone was picked up a small number of times. The V call is TRBV20-1, the J call TRBJ1-6; maybe TRBD1 (5 bases). CDR3 length: 11 amino acids. V lost 6 bases and J 8 bases, leaving 8 bases between the germline ends. The germline V gene encodes CDR1 DFQATT and CDR2 SNEGSKA (reference sequence). The CDR3 DNA reads TGCAGTGCCCGGGGGGATTCACCCCTCCACTTT. It specifies CSARGDSPLHF.

The genes are TRBV30 and TRBJ1-2; D call uncertain. The CDR3 totals 13 residues. V dropped 5 bases and J dropped 7 bases, with 17 bases sitting between them. Per germline, CDR1 GTSNPN and CDR2 SVGIG (reference sequence). The CDR3 here is CAWGANGKSGYTF. The CDR3 DNA reads TGTGCCTGGGGTGCCAATGGGAAGAGTGGCTACACCTTC.

The CDR3 DNA reads TGTGCCAGCAGAAAGGGGACAGGGACCGAGCAGTACTTC. Translating gives CASRKGTGTEQYF. The rearrangement links TRBV25-1 to TRBJ2-7; 9 bases are a match to TRBD1. This CDR3 has 13 residues. V lost 6 bases, J lost 6 bases, and 6 bases stayed unmatched. Germline CDR1 and CDR2: MGHDK and SYGVNS.

This clone was picked up a small number of times. The genes are TRBV5-1 and TRBJ2-7; 7 nucleotides align to TRBD2. Germline assignment: CDR1 SGHRS and CDR2 YFSETQ. This CDR3 has 15 residues. Trimming took 4 bases from V and 0 from J; bases not matched to a gene: 7. CDR3 amino acids: CASSEGLQGSYEQYF. The CDR3 coding sequence is TGCGCCAGCAGCGAGGGACTACAAGGCTCCTACGAGCAGTACTTC.

V and J are TRBV6-1 and TRBJ2-4; no firm D call. Deletions cut 1 base from V and 7 bases from J, with 14 bases between. This CDR3 region has 15 residues. Looked up from germline, CDR1 is MNHNS and CDR2 is SASEGT. The CDR3, as DNA: TGTGCCAGCAGTGAAGGGGCTGAGCGCCGGAACATTCAGTACTTC. Its protein product is CASSEGAERRNIQYF.

The chain joins TRBV19 to TRBJ2-1; TRBD2 aligns across 10 bases. Per the germline V gene, CDR1 is LNHDA and CDR2 is SQIVND (reference sequence). The CDR3 length is 15 residues. Trimming removed 5 bases from V and 7 bases from J; junction bases left unmatched: 8. CDR3 sequence: CASSAKTSGRNEQFF. The CDR3 DNA reads TGTGCCAGTAGTGCAAAGACTAGCGGGCGGAATGAGCAGTTCTTC.

This chain joins TRBV9 and TRBJ1-1; 9 bases line up with TRBD1. V lost 2 bases to trimming and J lost 11 bases; unmatched junction nucleotides: 10. In germline, CDR1 is SGDLS, CDR2 YYNGEE. CDR3 length equals 14 residues. Here the CDR3 DNA reads TGTGCCAGCAGCGTGGATTACAGGGGGCGTATCGCTTTCTTT. Protein product: CASSVDYRGRIAFF.

The J gene is TRBJ2-5, the V gene TRBV5-4; 11 bases match TRBD2. Germline V lookup: CDR1 SGHNT, CDR2 YYREEE (reference sequence). The CDR3 is 13 residues long. V lost 5 bases, J lost 4 bases, and 1 base stayed unmatched. For the CDR3, the DNA is TGTGCCAGCAGACTAGCGGGAGTAGAGACCCAGTACTTC. Its protein product is CASRLAGVETQYF.

This chain uses TRBV27 with TRBJ2-7, with TRBD1 matching over 9 bases. Germline V gene lookup returns CDR1 MNHEY and CDR2 SMNVEV (reference sequence). Trimming removed 3 bases from V and 2 bases from J; junction bases left unmatched: 2. This CDR3 contains 14 residues. CDR3 DNA sequence: TGTGCCAGCAGTTTCGGACAGGGGACCTACGAGCAGTACTTC. Protein: CASSFGQGTYEQYF.

This chain links TRBV28 with TRBJ2-3; D ambiguous. Trimming took off 5 bases at V and 4 bases at J, with 13 bases between the two ends. The CDR3 runs to 14 residues. The V gene's germline CDR1 is MDHEN and CDR2 SYDVKM. CDR3 coding DNA: TGTGCCAGCAGTCCTAGTTCCCTACCAGATACGCAGTATTTT. Amino acids: CASSPSSLPDTQYF.

The CDR3 coding sequence is TGTGCCAGCAGGGAGGGCCCCACCGGGGAGCTGTTTTTT. It encodes CASREGPTGELFF. The chain joins TRBV6-4 to TRBJ2-2; TRBD2 might be the D (6 bases). The CDR3 spans 13 residues. Trimming took off 6 bases at V and 4 bases at J, with 9 bases between the two ends. Germline V CDR1 and CDR2: MRHNA, SNTAGT.

The sample holds one count of this clone. The chain joins TRBV25-1 to TRBJ2-1; possibly TRBD2 for D (6 bases). The CDR3 length is 13 residues. In germline, CDR1 is MGHDK, CDR2 SYGVNS. Trimming left V 8 bases short and J 10 bases short, with 18 bases between. The CDR3 protein is CASRNGGEGEQFF. Written as DNA, the CDR3 is TGTGCCAGCCGAAATGGAGGGGAAGGGGAGCAGTTCTTC.

This chain links TRBV5-1 with TRBJ2-1; TRBD2 might be the D (5 bases). Germline V gene sequence: CDR1 SGHRS, CDR2 YFSETQ. Trimming removed 4 bases at V and 2 bases at J, with 10 bases between. The CDR3 is made up of 14 amino acids. CDR3 in amino acids: CASSAGSTYNEQFF. As DNA, the CDR3 is TGCGCCAGCAGCGCTGGGAGCACCTACAATGAGCAGTTCTTC.

This clone has more than one count but fewer than ten. The chain employs TRBV15 and TRBJ1-5, with 9 bases that match TRBD1. J lost 8 bases, V lost 5 bases, and 4 bases had no gene match. Germline lookup yields CDR1 LNHNV and CDR2 YYDKDF (reference sequence). The CDR3 covers 13 residues. CDR3: CATSPRQGEPQHF. In DNA, the CDR3 is TGTGCCACCAGCCCCCGACAGGGGGAGCCCCAGCATTTT.

This clone was found a few times. The sample carries other DNA sequences with the same CDR3. The rearrangement joins TRBV5-1 to TRBJ2-3; TRBD1 matches 7 bases. Germline CDR1 and CDR2: SGHRS and YFSETQ. V was pared by 3 bases and J by 5 bases, with 6 bases of the junction left unmatched. This CDR3 is 14 amino acids long. This CDR3 reads CASSYGTVGDTQYF. The DNA for the CDR3 is TGCGCCAGCAGCTACGGGACAGTCGGAGATACGCAGTATTTT.

The count of this clone is one. J is TRBJ1-3 and V is TRBV13; D ambiguous. The V gene's germline CDR1 is PRHDT and CDR2 FYEKMQ (reference sequence). This CDR3 has 23 residues. V shed 5 bases and J shed 0 bases, with 35 bases lying between them. The CDR3 protein is CASSLKTRLGGVVRRYSGNTIYF. DNA of the CDR3: TGTGCCAGCAGCCTTAAGACAAGACTGGGTGGGGTCGTCAGACGTTACTCTGGAAACACCATATATTTT. Together with reference TRBV13 and TRBJ1-3, the CDR3 gives the full variable domain: AAGVIQSPRHLIKEKRETATLKCYPIPRHDTVYWYQQGPGQDPQFLISFYEKMQSDKGSIPDRFSAQQFSDYHSELNMSSLELGDSALYFCASSLKTRLGGVVRRYSGNTIYFGEGSWLTVV.

The chain recombines TRBV11-2 with TRBJ1-1; TRBD1 is a possible D gene (5 bases). Germline lookup yields CDR1 SGHAT and CDR2 FQNNGV. Trimming removed 4 bases from V and 0 bases from J, with 15 bases in between. This CDR3 has 16 amino acids. The CDR3 coding sequence is TGTGCCAGCAGCTCTAGATCAGGGTTTGTGAACACTGAAGCTTTCTTT. It is translated as CASSSRSGFVNTEAFF.

This sequence joins TRBV28 and TRBJ2-3; D is undetermined. Trimming stripped 2 bases from V and 2 bases from J, with 11 bases between. The CDR3 is made up of 15 amino acids. Per the germline V gene, CDR1 is MDHEN and CDR2 is SYDVKM. The CDR3 bases are TGTGCCAGCAGTTTAACTGACGGATCCACAGATACGCAGTATTTT. Amino acids: CASSLTDGSTDTQYF.

This chain joins TRBV5-1 and TRBJ1-4, with TRBD1 identical over 10 bases. V shed 4 bases, J shed 8 bases, and the junction held 8 bases outside the gene matches. CDR3 length: 15 residues. The germline CDR1 and CDR2 sequences are SGHRS and YFSETQ. The CDR3 sequence: CASSISTGGREKLFF. CDR3 sequence (DNA): TGCGCCAGCAGCATATCGACAGGGGGCAGGGAAAAACTGTTTTTT.

The V and J genes are TRBV7-2 and TRBJ2-2; 12 bases align to TRBD2. Germline CDR1 and CDR2: SGHTA and FQGNSA. The CDR3 runs to 16 residues. Unmatched junction bases numbered 6, after V lost 5 bases and J lost 5 bases. CDR3 sequence reads: CASSTTSGRYTGELFF. The CDR3 coding sequence is TGTGCCAGCAGCACGACTAGCGGGAGATATACCGGGGAGCTGTTTTTT.

V usage is TRBV5-8 and J usage is TRBJ2-5; the D is unclear. Germline CDR1 is SGHTS and CDR2 is YDEGEE. V was cut by 1 base and J by 5 bases, with 15 bases left in between. The CDR3 loop spans 15 amino acids. Written as DNA, the CDR3 is TGTGCCAGCAGCTTGCTTACTGGTGACAAGGAGACCCAGTACTTC. It encodes CASSLLTGDKETQYF.

The V call is TRBV7-2, the J call TRBJ2-1, with TRBD2 matching over 8 bases. Germline CDR1 is SGHTA and CDR2 is FQGNSA. V lost 3 bases and J lost 9; bases outside the gene matches: 10. The CDR3 totals 15 residues. The CDR3 DNA sequence: TGTGCCAGCAGCTTTACGCGGGAGGTCGTTGGTGAGCAGTTCTTC. Amino acid sequence: CASSFTREVVGEQFF.

V and J are TRBV19 and TRBJ2-2; D perhaps matches TRBD1 (6 bases). This CDR3 region has 18 residues. The V and J ends lost 5 bases and 1 base respectively, with 20 bases between them. CDR1 is LNHDA and CDR2 is SQIVND in the germline V gene (reference sequence). The CDR3 nucleotides read TGTGCCAGTAGTTCCCCCTTGGGGGCGTACAGGAACACCGGGGAGCTGTTTTTT. Its protein is CASSSPLGAYRNTGELFF.

This clone was detected a few times. V and J are TRBV5-1 and TRBJ2-2, with 13 bases identical to TRBD2. The CDR3 is 20 residues long. V shed 0 bases, J shed 7 bases, and the junction held 15 bases outside the gene matches. Germline V CDR1 and CDR2: SGHRS, YFSETQ. The CDR3 DNA is TGCGCCAGCAGCTTGGTTATGTCGGTCGGGACTAGCGGGAATTTCGGGGAGCTGTTTTTT. Its protein product is CASSLVMSVGTSGNFGELFF.

This chain links TRBV19 with TRBJ2-7, with D hard to call. The germline gives CDR1 LNHDA, CDR2 SQIVND (reference sequence). V lost 6 bases, J lost 5 bases, and 20 bases lay in between. The CDR3 is 15 residues long. The CDR3 bases are TGTGCCAGTAGCCCCAGAGTAGGTGCATTCAACGAGCAGTACTTC. This sequence encodes CASSPRVGAFNEQYF.

V is TRBV7-9 and J is TRBJ2-5, with 8 nucleotides matching TRBD1. The CDR3 sequence is 14 residues long. Germline trimming cut 5 bases from V and 5 bases from J; bases unmatched to any gene: 7. CDR1 and CDR2 from the germline V gene are SEHNR and FQNEAQ (reference sequence). CDR3 DNA: TGTGCCAGCAGCCTAAACAGGGGGTTGGAGACCCAGTACTTC. Residues: CASSLNRGLETQYF.

A note on this clone: The sample holds other DNA sequences that translate to the same CDR3. The CDR3 nucleotides are TGTGCCAGCAGCTTAGACAGTCTTAGCAATCAGCCCCAGCATTTT. Residues: CASSLDSLSNQPQHF. The chain combines TRBV7-2 with TRBJ1-5; D is ambiguous. The germline CDR1 and CDR2 sequences are SGHTA and FQGNSA. The CDR3 consists of 15 residues. Trimming shortened V by 1 base and J by 0 bases, and 7 bases separated the two germline ends.

Note on this clone: Germline and junction disagree at one end, which may indicate a read error. This chain connects TRBV2 to TRBJ1-5; 8 bases align to TRBD1. CDR1 SNHLY and CDR2 FYNNEI come from the germline V gene. The CDR3 loop spans 13 amino acids. CDR3 nucleotide sequence: TGTGCCAGCGGTGACAGGGGAGGCCAGCCCCAGCATTTT. Encoded protein: CASGDRGGQPQHF.

This chain joins TRBV27 and TRBJ2-1; 8 bases map to TRBD2. This CDR3 region has 14 residues. Looked up from germline, CDR1 is MNHEY and CDR2 is SMNVEV (reference sequence). Trimming cost V 8 bases and J 0 bases; bases outside gene matches: 3. The CDR3 coding sequence is TGTGCCAGCCAGAGCGGGAGCTCCTACAATGAGCAGTTCTTC. Protein sequence: CASQSGSSYNEQFF.

The genes are TRBV29-1 and TRBJ2-4, with D unclear. Looked up from germline, CDR1 is SQVTM and CDR2 is ANQGSEA. There are 13 residues in the CDR3. The ends were cut back, 0 bases at V and 7 bases at J, with 10 bases in the middle. In DNA, the CDR3 is TGCAGCGTTGAAGAACCGCCAGCGAACATTCAGTACTTC. Its protein product is CSVEEPPANIQYF.

As concerns this clone: Being one base from a much bigger clone, this may be a read error. The chain carries TRBV27 and TRBJ2-3; D perhaps matches TRBD1 (5 bases). Deletions cut 2 bases from V and 0 bases from J, with 6 bases between. Germline CDR1 MNHEY, CDR2 SMNVEV (reference sequence). This CDR3 has 14 amino acids. The CDR3 loop is CASSLKGSTDTQYF. CDR3 coding DNA: TGTGCCAGCAGTTTAAAGGGGAGCACAGATACGCAGTATTTT.